This T cell receptor beta chain was documented in a study of control samples from healthy donors and cancer patients. Generated by immunoSEQ multiplex PCR, the TCRdb table keeps only in-frame clones and is missing some. The table records about 180,000 clones, around 90% of them present only once. The CDR3 runs to 12 residues. Trimming removed 4 bases from V and 4 bases from J, with 6 bases in between. Germline CDR1 and CDR2: SNHLY and FYNNEI. The receptor's source is a young man in good health. This chain joins TRBV2 and TRBJ2-3, with unresolved D. Sample: blood. In DNA form, the CDR3 reads TGTGCCAGCAGTGTTATTTCAGATACGCAGTATTTT. Its protein is CASSVISDTQYF.